Listed below are T cell receptor beta chains from one sample, sequenced in a study of T cell changes during pregnancy in multiple sclerosis. The data were produced by immunoSEQ multiplex PCR, yet TCRdb's version contains in-frame clones alone and is incomplete. The sample records about 22,000 clones, under 95% being singletons. The source material was CD4+ T cells from peripheral blood mononuclear cells, sampled in the third trimester of pregnancy. The receptors here all came from a female donor with multiple sclerosis, enrolled in a pregnancy study. The CDR3 runs from the conserved cysteine through the conserved F or W. D genes are given only for firm matches. The size of a clone is reported for some rows only, either as once, few or many, or as a class for expanded clones.

j_call: TRBJ2-5
v_call: TRBV5-5
d_call: .
clone_size: .
cdr3_aa: CASSENRVPSRETQYF
cdr3_nt: TGTGCCAGCAGCGAGAACCGGGTACCCTCTAGGGAGACCCAGTACTTC

j_call: TRBJ2-2
v_call: TRBV11-2
d_call: TRBD2
clone_size: .
cdr3_aa: CASSFLAGLFTGELFF
cdr3_nt: TGTGCCAGCAGCTTTTTAGCGGGGCTCTTCACCGGGGAGCTGTTTTTT

j_call: TRBJ2-7
v_call: TRBV7-2
d_call: TRBD1
clone_size: .
cdr3_aa: CASRSPGTAHREQYF
cdr3_nt: TGTGCCAGCAGGTCACCCGGGACAGCCCATCGGGAGCAGTACTTC

j_call: TRBJ2-7
v_call: TRBV28
d_call: .
clone_size: .
cdr3_aa: CASSLLTYEQYF
cdr3_nt: TGTGCCAGCAGCTTACTTACCTACGAGCAGTACTTC

j_call: TRBJ2-2
v_call: TRBV7-2
d_call: TRBD1
clone_size: .
cdr3_aa: CASSPQGAGTGELFF
cdr3_nt: TGTGCCAGCAGCCCACAGGGGGCGGGCACCGGGGAGCTGTTTTTT

j_call: TRBJ1-3
v_call: TRBV4-1
d_call: TRBD1
clone_size: .
cdr3_aa: CASSRDRAVGNTIYF
cdr3_nt: TGCGCCAGCAGCCGGGACAGGGCGGTCGGAAACACCATATATTTT

j_call: TRBJ1-5
v_call: TRBV19
d_call: .
clone_size: .
cdr3_aa: CASSLTGNPYSNQPQHF
cdr3_nt: TGTGCCAGTAGTCTCACAGGGAACCCATATAGCAATCAGCCCCAGCATTTT

j_call: TRBJ1-3
v_call: TRBV7-9
d_call: .
clone_size: .
cdr3_aa: CASSINTGLGDTIYF
cdr3_nt: TGTGCCAGCAGCATCAATACGGGACTCGGAGACACCATATATTTT

j_call: TRBJ1-5
v_call: TRBV9
d_call: .
clone_size: .
cdr3_aa: CASPRQLSGNQPQHF
cdr3_nt: TGTGCCAGCCCACGACAGCTTTCCGGCAATCAGCCCCAGCATTTT

j_call: TRBJ1-5
v_call: TRBV6-6
d_call: .
clone_size: .
cdr3_aa: CASSGTSFDQPQHF
cdr3_nt: TGTGCCAGCAGCGGGACATCTTTCGATCAGCCCCAGCATTTT

j_call: TRBJ2-3
v_call: TRBV6-5
d_call: .
clone_size: .
cdr3_aa: CASSRWTGDTDTQYF
cdr3_nt: TGTGCCAGCAGTCGATGGACGGGGGACACAGATACGCAGTATTTT

j_call: TRBJ2-1
v_call: TRBV5-1
d_call: .
clone_size: .
cdr3_aa: CASTLLPQTYNEQFF
cdr3_nt: TGCGCCAGCACCCTCCTCCCACAGACCTACAATGAGCAGTTCTTC

j_call: TRBJ2-2
v_call: TRBV5-4
d_call: .
clone_size: .
cdr3_aa: CASSFGRRNTGELFF
cdr3_nt: TGTGCCAGCAGCTTTGGGCGCAGGAACACCGGGGAGCTGTTTTTT

j_call: TRBJ1-1
v_call: TRBV29-1
d_call: TRBD1
clone_size: .
cdr3_aa: CSGGQGEATEAFF
cdr3_nt: TGCAGCGGGGGACAGGGGGAGGCCACTGAAGCTTTCTTT

j_call: TRBJ2-1
v_call: TRBV11-3
d_call: TRBD2
clone_size: once
cdr3_aa: CASSLGGGDEQFF
cdr3_nt: TGTGCCAGCAGCTTAGGTGGGGGGGATGAGCAGTTCTTC

j_call: TRBJ2-3
v_call: TRBV18
d_call: .
clone_size: .
cdr3_aa: CASSPTHSTDTQYF
cdr3_nt: TGTGCCAGCTCACCCACTCACAGCACAGATACGCAGTATTTT

j_call: TRBJ1-5
v_call: TRBV7-9
d_call: .
clone_size: .
cdr3_aa: CASSLGGSAQTQHF
cdr3_nt: TGTGCCAGCAGCTTAGGGGGCAGTGCTCAGACCCAGCATTTT

j_call: TRBJ2-3
v_call: TRBV7-3
d_call: TRBD2
clone_size: once
cdr3_aa: CASSLRAGGLTDTQYF
cdr3_nt: TGTGCCAGCAGCTTAAGAGCGGGGGGGTTAACAGATACGCAGTATTTT

j_call: TRBJ1-1
v_call: TRBV29-1
d_call: .
clone_size: .
cdr3_aa: CSAIAMNTEAFF
cdr3_nt: TGCAGCGCCATAGCGATGAACACTGAAGCTTTCTTT

j_call: TRBJ1-1
v_call: TRBV6-1
d_call: .
clone_size: .
cdr3_aa: CASRQTGHNTEAFF
cdr3_nt: TGTGCCAGCAGACAAACAGGACATAACACTGAAGCTTTCTTT

j_call: TRBJ2-5
v_call: TRBV5-1
d_call: TRBD2
clone_size: once
cdr3_aa: CASSLYLAGGTQETQYF
cdr3_nt: TGCGCCAGCAGCTTATATTTAGCGGGGGGAACCCAAGAGACCCAGTACTTC

j_call: TRBJ1-6
v_call: TRBV21-1
d_call: .
clone_size: few
cdr3_aa: CASSKSGYSPLHF
cdr3_nt: TGTGCCAGCAGCAAGTCGGGTTATTCACCCCTCCACTTT

j_call: TRBJ1-6
v_call: TRBV6-5
d_call: .
clone_size: .
cdr3_aa: CASSRLRGFGSPLHF
cdr3_nt: TGTGCCAGCAGTCGCCTGCGGGGATTCGGTTCACCCCTCCACTTT

j_call: TRBJ1-6
v_call: TRBV7-9
d_call: TRBD1
clone_size: once
cdr3_aa: CASSWTGPWGSPLHF
cdr3_nt: TGTGCCAGCAGCTGGACAGGCCCTTGGGGTTCACCCCTCCACTTT

j_call: TRBJ2-3
v_call: TRBV19
d_call: TRBD1
clone_size: .
cdr3_aa: CASSPTGGRVDTQYF
cdr3_nt: TGTGCCAGTAGTCCGACAGGGGGCCGGGTGGATACGCAGTATTTT

j_call: TRBJ2-7
v_call: TRBV18
d_call: TRBD1
clone_size: .
cdr3_aa: CASSLIPGQGSYEQYF
cdr3_nt: TGTGCCAGCTCACTCATCCCGGGACAGGGATCCTACGAGCAGTACTTC

j_call: TRBJ1-1
v_call: TRBV5-1
d_call: .
clone_size: .
cdr3_aa: CASSLGSAGEAFF
cdr3_nt: TGCGCCAGCAGCTTGGGTTCGGCAGGCGAAGCTTTCTTT

j_call: TRBJ2-7
v_call: TRBV5-1
d_call: .
clone_size: .
cdr3_aa: CASSFGGVSYEQYF
cdr3_nt: TGCGCCAGCAGCTTCGGTGGAGTCTCCTACGAGCAGTACTTC

j_call: TRBJ1-2
v_call: TRBV29-1
d_call: .
clone_size: .
cdr3_aa: CSVRNPQDGYTF
cdr3_nt: TGCAGCGTCCGAAATCCCCAGGATGGCTACACCTTC

j_call: TRBJ1-2
v_call: TRBV28
d_call: .
clone_size: .
cdr3_aa: CASSLGPRDYGYTF
cdr3_nt: TGTGCCAGCAGTTTGGGGCCTCGGGACTATGGCTACACCTTC

j_call: TRBJ2-7
v_call: TRBV7-9
d_call: .
clone_size: .
cdr3_aa: CASSGPGISPYEQYF
cdr3_nt: TGTGCCAGCAGTGGACCCGGGATAAGCCCCTACGAGCAGTACTTC

j_call: TRBJ2-1
v_call: TRBV7-2
d_call: .
clone_size: .
cdr3_aa: CASSLTLFSGSSYNEQFF
cdr3_nt: TGTGCCAGCAGCTTAACCCTCTTTAGCGGAAGCTCCTACAATGAGCAGTTCTTC

j_call: TRBJ1-3
v_call: TRBV27
d_call: TRBD1
clone_size: .
cdr3_aa: CASSLWGPPGQGTSGNTIYF
cdr3_nt: TGTGCCAGCAGCCTTTGGGGACCACCGGGACAGGGTACCTCTGGAAACACCATATATTTT

j_call: TRBJ1-4
v_call: TRBV27
d_call: TRBD1
clone_size: once
cdr3_aa: CASGPGGRGLDNEKLFF
cdr3_nt: TGTGCCAGCGGCCCTGGTGGCAGGGGGCTAGATAATGAAAAACTGTTTTTT

j_call: TRBJ2-7
v_call: TRBV7-9
d_call: .
clone_size: .
cdr3_aa: CASSLRTAAYEQYF
cdr3_nt: TGTGCCAGCAGCCTACGGACAGCTGCCTACGAGCAGTACTTC

j_call: TRBJ2-5
v_call: TRBV7-9
d_call: TRBD2
clone_size: .
cdr3_aa: CASSQGLAGETQYF
cdr3_nt: TGTGCCAGCAGCCAGGGACTAGCGGGTGAGACCCAGTACTTC

j_call: TRBJ1-4
v_call: TRBV5-6
d_call: .
clone_size: few
cdr3_aa: CASSWATTEKLFF
cdr3_nt: TGTGCCAGCAGCTGGGCGACGACTGAAAAACTGTTTTTT

j_call: TRBJ1-1
v_call: TRBV10-1
d_call: .
clone_size: few
cdr3_aa: CASSDRGGTEAFF
cdr3_nt: TGCGCCAGCAGTGATAGAGGTGGCACTGAAGCTTTCTTT

j_call: TRBJ1-4
v_call: TRBV5-1
d_call: .
clone_size: .
cdr3_aa: CASSFRPPTGRGNEKLFF
cdr3_nt: TGCGCCAGCAGCTTTCGGCCCCCGACCGGACGGGGGAATGAAAAACTGTTTTTT

j_call: TRBJ1-2
v_call: TRBV28
d_call: .
clone_size: .
cdr3_aa: CASSVQGRTNYGYTF
cdr3_nt: TGTGCCAGCAGCGTACAGGGAAGAACTAACTATGGCTACACCTTC

j_call: TRBJ2-1
v_call: TRBV5-6
d_call: .
clone_size: few
cdr3_aa: CASSSLGGQGGYNEQFF
cdr3_nt: TGTGCCAGCAGCTCCCTCGGGGGTCAGGGTGGCTACAATGAGCAGTTCTTC

j_call: TRBJ2-7
v_call: TRBV14
d_call: .
clone_size: once
cdr3_aa: CASSQDSRVLGEQYF
cdr3_nt: TGTGCCAGCAGCCAAGATAGCCGGGTTCTGGGCGAGCAGTACTTC

j_call: TRBJ2-7
v_call: TRBV7-2
d_call: .
clone_size: once
cdr3_aa: CASSLELGGSYEQYF
cdr3_nt: TGTGCCAGCAGCTTAGAATTAGGCGGCTCCTACGAGCAGTACTTC

j_call: TRBJ2-5
v_call: TRBV2
d_call: .
clone_size: .
cdr3_aa: CASSEGAPGHVEETQYF
cdr3_nt: TGTGCCAGCAGTGAAGGGGCACCGGGACACGTAGAAGAGACCCAGTACTTC

j_call: TRBJ2-5
v_call: TRBV28
d_call: .
clone_size: .
cdr3_aa: CASSLYRERETQYF
cdr3_nt: TGTGCCAGCAGTTTATACAGGGAACGGGAGACCCAGTACTTC

j_call: TRBJ1-6
v_call: TRBV5-6
d_call: .
clone_size: .
cdr3_aa: CASSLNKFYSPLHF
cdr3_nt: TGTGCCAGCAGCTTGAACAAGTTTTATTCACCCCTCCACTTT

j_call: TRBJ1-2
v_call: TRBV5-5
d_call: .
clone_size: few
cdr3_aa: CASSLWATYGYTF
cdr3_nt: TGTGCCAGCAGCTTGTGGGCCACGTATGGCTACACCTTC

j_call: TRBJ2-3
v_call: TRBV9
d_call: TRBD2
clone_size: .
cdr3_aa: CASSVGAGGLLVTNTQYF
cdr3_nt: TGTGCCAGCAGCGTAGGAGCGGGGGGGCTATTGGTCACAAATACGCAGTATTTT

j_call: TRBJ2-7
v_call: TRBV28
d_call: TRBD1
clone_size: .
cdr3_aa: CASSLPQGTSYEQYF
cdr3_nt: TGTGCCAGCAGTTTGCCACAGGGGACCTCCTACGAGCAGTACTTC

j_call: TRBJ1-1
v_call: TRBV7-3
d_call: TRBD1
clone_size: .
cdr3_aa: CASSFGQANTEAFF
cdr3_nt: TGTGCCAGCAGCTTTGGACAGGCGAACACTGAAGCTTTCTTT

j_call: TRBJ1-6
v_call: TRBV21-1
d_call: .
clone_size: .
cdr3_aa: CASSLKPGGYSPLHF
cdr3_nt: TGTGCCAGCAGCCTTAAACCTGGCGGCTATTCACCCCTCCACTTT

j_call: TRBJ2-7
v_call: TRBV19
d_call: .
clone_size: .
cdr3_aa: CASSLRAGQPGVGSYEQYF
cdr3_nt: TGTGCCAGTAGCCTACGCGCGGGACAGCCCGGAGTTGGCTCCTACGAGCAGTACTTC

j_call: TRBJ1-2
v_call: TRBV30
d_call: TRBD1
clone_size: .
cdr3_aa: CAWGQGQTYGYTF
cdr3_nt: TGTGCCTGGGGGCAGGGACAGACCTATGGCTACACCTTC

j_call: TRBJ2-3
v_call: TRBV7-2
d_call: TRBD1
clone_size: .
cdr3_aa: CASSLARGQGTDTQYF
cdr3_nt: TGTGCCAGCAGCTTAGCTAGGGGACAGGGAACAGATACGCAGTATTTT

j_call: TRBJ2-3
v_call: TRBV7-6
d_call: .
clone_size: .
cdr3_aa: CASSLGGAGTDTQYF
cdr3_nt: TGTGCCAGCAGCTTAGGTGGGGCCGGCACAGATACGCAGTATTTT